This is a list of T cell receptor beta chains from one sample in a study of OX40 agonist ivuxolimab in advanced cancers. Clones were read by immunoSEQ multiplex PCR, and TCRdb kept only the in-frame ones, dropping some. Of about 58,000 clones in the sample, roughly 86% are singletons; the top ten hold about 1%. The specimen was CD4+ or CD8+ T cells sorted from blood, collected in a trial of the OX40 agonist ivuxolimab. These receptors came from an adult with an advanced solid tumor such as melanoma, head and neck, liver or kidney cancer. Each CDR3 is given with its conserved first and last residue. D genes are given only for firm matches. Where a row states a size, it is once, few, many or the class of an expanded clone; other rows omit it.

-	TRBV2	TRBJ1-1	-	TGTGCCAGCAGGGGGGGCAGGGGCCCGAACACTGAAGCTTTCTTT	CASRGGRGPNTEAFF
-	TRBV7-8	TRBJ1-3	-	TGTGCCAGCAGCTTAGGGACGGCCGGAAACACCATATATTTT	CASSLGTAGNTIYF
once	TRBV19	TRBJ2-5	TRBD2	TGTGCCAGTAGTATAGGTACTAGCGGATACCAAGAGACCCAGTACTTC	CASSIGTSGYQETQYF
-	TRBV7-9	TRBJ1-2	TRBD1	TGTGCCAGCAGCCCGACAGGGAAAGGCTACACCTTC	CASSPTGKGYTF
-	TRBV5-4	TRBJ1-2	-	TGTGCCAGCAGCTTTCAGGGCGCAGCTAACTATGGCTACACCTTC	CASSFQGAANYGYTF
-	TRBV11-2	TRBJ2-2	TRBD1	TGTGCCAGCAGCATAGGGACAGGAACGAACACCGGGGAGCTGTTTTTT	CASSIGTGTNTGELFF
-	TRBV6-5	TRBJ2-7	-	TGTGCCAGCAGTTACGTTAGAGGATACGAGCAGTACTTC	CASSYVRGYEQYF
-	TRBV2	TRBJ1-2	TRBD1	TGTGCCAGCAACCTCATCGGGACAGGGAGCTATGGCTACACCTTC	CASNLIGTGSYGYTF
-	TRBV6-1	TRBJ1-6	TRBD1	TGTGCCAGCAGAACGGACAGGGATTATAATTCACCCCTCCACTTT	CASRTDRDYNSPLHF
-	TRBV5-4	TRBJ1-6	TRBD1	TGTGCCAGCAGCTCTACAGGGGATTCACCCCTCCACTTT	CASSSTGDSPLHF
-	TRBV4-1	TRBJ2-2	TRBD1	TGCGCCAGCAGCCAGGACAGGGGGGCCACCGGGGAGCTGTTTTTT	CASSQDRGATGELFF
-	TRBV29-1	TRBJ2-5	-	TGCAGCGTTGAAGGACGACGGACTGAAGAGACCCAGTACTTC	CSVEGRRTEETQYF
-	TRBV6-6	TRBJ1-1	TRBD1	TGTGCCAGCAGTTCGTCAGGGGGCACTGAAGCTTTCTTT	CASSSSGGTEAFF
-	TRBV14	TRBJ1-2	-	TGTGCCAGCAGCCCAACCTGGTATGGCTACACCTTC	CASSPTWYGYTF
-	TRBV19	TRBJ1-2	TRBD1	TGTGCCAGTATCACCGCAGGGGGCTATGGCTATGGCTACACCTTC	CASITAGGYGYGYTF
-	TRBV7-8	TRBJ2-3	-	TGTGCCAGCAGCTTATACTCTGAGACCACAGATACGCAGTATTTT	CASSLYSETTDTQYF
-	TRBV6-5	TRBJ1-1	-	TGTGCCAGCAGTTTAACAGTGGCGGTGAACACTGAAGCTTTCTTT	CASSLTVAVNTEAFF
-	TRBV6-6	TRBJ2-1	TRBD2	TGTGCCAGCCTTGGGGCTAGCGGGGGTAATGAGCAGTTCTTC	CASLGASGGNEQFF
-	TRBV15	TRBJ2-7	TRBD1	TGTGCCACCAGCAGGATGGGGACAGGCGGCCACGAGCAGTACTTC	CATSRMGTGGHEQYF
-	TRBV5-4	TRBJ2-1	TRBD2	TGTGCCAGCAGCTTGCGGACTAGTAGAAACAATGAGCAGTTCTTC	CASSLRTSRNNEQFF
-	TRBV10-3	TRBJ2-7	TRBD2	TGTGCCATCAGAGATGCGGGGGGAATCGAGCAGTACTTC	CAIRDAGGIEQYF
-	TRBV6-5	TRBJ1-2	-	TGTGCCAGCAGCTTCGGACCCTACTATGGCTACACCTTC	CASSFGPYYGYTF
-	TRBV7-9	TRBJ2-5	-	TGTGCCAGCAGCTTAAGACAGAAGTACCAAGAGACCCAGTACTTC	CASSLRQKYQETQYF
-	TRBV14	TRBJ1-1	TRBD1	TGTGCCAGCAGCTCGACAGGGTTGCGCGCTTTCTTT	CASSSTGLRAFF
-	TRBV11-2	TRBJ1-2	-	TGTGCCAGCAACCCAGTATCCCCATACTATGGCTACACCTTC	CASNPVSPYYGYTF
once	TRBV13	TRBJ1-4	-	TGTGCCAGCAGCTTAGGCCCCCCAGGGTATCGTGAAAAACTGTTTTTT	CASSLGPPGYREKLFF
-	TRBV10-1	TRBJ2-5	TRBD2	TGCGCCAGCAGTGAGTTCCGACGCGGGGGCCAAGAGACCCAGTACTTC	CASSEFRRGGQETQYF
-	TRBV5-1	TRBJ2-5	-	TGCGCCAGCAGCTTGGTAGCAGGCGATCAAGAGACCCAGTACTTC	CASSLVAGDQETQYF
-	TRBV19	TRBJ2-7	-	TGTGCCAGTAGTGCCTCCTACGAGCAGTACTTC	CASSASYEQYF
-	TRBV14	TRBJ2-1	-	TGTGCCAGCAGCCAAGGAGCTTGGGGGGGGCCCTTCCATGAGCAGTTCTTC	CASSQGAWGGPFHEQFF
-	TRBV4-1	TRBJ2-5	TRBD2	TGCGCCAGCAGCCTCCAGCGGGGTCAAGAGACCCAGTACTTC	CASSLQRGQETQYF
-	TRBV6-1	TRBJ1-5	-	TGTGCCAGCAGTGATTTAGGGGACCGCCAGCCCCAGCATTTT	CASSDLGDRQPQHF
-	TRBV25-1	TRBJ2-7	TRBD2	TGTGCCAGCAGCCCGGGACTAGCGGGCCTCTCCTACGAGCAGTACTTC	CASSPGLAGLSYEQYF
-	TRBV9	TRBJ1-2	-	TGTGCCAGCAGCGTAAGGGGAGCTAACTATGGCTACACCTTC	CASSVRGANYGYTF
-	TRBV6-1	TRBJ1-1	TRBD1	TGTGCCAGCAGTGAACTGGGACAGCGGAACACTGAAGCTTTCTTT	CASSELGQRNTEAFF
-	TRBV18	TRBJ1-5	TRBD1	TGTGCCAGCTCAACAGGGGAGGTTCAGCCCCAGCATTTT	CASSTGEVQPQHF
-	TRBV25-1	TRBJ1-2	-	TGTGCCAGCAGCCGTGGGGGGCCCGGCGGCTACACCTTC	CASSRGGPGGYTF
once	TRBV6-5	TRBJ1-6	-	TGTGCCAGCAGTACCGTCGCCGGGCCGAATTCACCCCTCCACTTT	CASSTVAGPNSPLHF
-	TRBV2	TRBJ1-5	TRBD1	TGTGCCAGCAGTAATGACAGGGGGAATCAGCCCCAGCATTTT	CASSNDRGNQPQHF
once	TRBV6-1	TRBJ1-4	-	TGTGCCAGCAGCGAAACAGGGTGGGATGAAAAACTGTTTTTT	CASSETGWDEKLFF
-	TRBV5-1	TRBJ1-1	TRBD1	TGCGCCAGCAGCTCCTCGGACAGGCGGTACACTGAAGCTTTCTTT	CASSSSDRRYTEAFF
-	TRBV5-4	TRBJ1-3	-	TGTGCCAGCAGCAAGACACCGGGACGACTATCCGGAAACACCATATATTTT	CASSKTPGRLSGNTIYF
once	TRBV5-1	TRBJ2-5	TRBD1	TGCGCCAGCAGCGCCGGGACAGGGGGAGAGACCCAGTACTTC	CASSAGTGGETQYF
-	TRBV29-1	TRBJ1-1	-	TGCAGCGTTGCCGCCACCCAGTCCGGGGCTGAAGCTTTCTTT	CSVAATQSGAEAFF
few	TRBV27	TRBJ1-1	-	TGTGCCAGCAGTTTCGGAGGGATGAACACTGAAGCTTTCTTT	CASSFGGMNTEAFF
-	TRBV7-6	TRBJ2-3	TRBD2	TGTGCCAGCAACCTAGCGGGGGCTAGCACAGATACGCAGTATTTT	CASNLAGASTDTQYF
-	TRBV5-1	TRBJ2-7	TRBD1	TGCGCCAGCAACCCGGGACAGGGGTTCTACGAGCAGTACTTC	CASNPGQGFYEQYF
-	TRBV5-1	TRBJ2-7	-	TGCGCCAGCAGCTTGACCGGGGGATCGGCCTACGAGCAGTACTTC	CASSLTGGSAYEQYF
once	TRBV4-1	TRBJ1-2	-	TGCGCCAGCAGCCAAGATCTTGGAGGGACCCGATATGGCTACACCTTC	CASSQDLGGTRYGYTF
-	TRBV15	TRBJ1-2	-	TGTGCCACCAGCAGAGATTTAAAGGGAGTTTACACCTTC	CATSRDLKGVYTF